Sequencing of this T cell receptor (beta chain) was carried out in a study of human CD8 memory T cell subsets. Preparation of the TCR beta libraries relied on UMI-labeled 5' RACE. In the study's own analysis: Whatever TCR beta library was examined, it held from about 3,000 up to about 18,000 functional CDR3 beta clonotypes. TCRdb passed the 5' RACE reads through MiXCR, listing each CDR3 protein once. TCRdb's processing, not the authors' own work, is the source of the V and J calls. The data show fewer than 8,500 distinct CDR3 sequences, 3.9% seen once. V was cut by 5 bases and J by 0 bases, with 7 bases left in between. Germline lookup yields CDR1 SGHVS and CDR2 FNYEAQ. CDR3 size: 13 residues. Study-level points and caveats: Chao1 estimates suggested stem-like memory T cells were more diverse than precursor exhausted T cells.

Total CD8+ T cells were enriched by negative magnetic separation. This clonotype was recorded many times. Its antigen is as yet unknown. Sequencing used CD8+ T cells from PBMCs. The sequence was obtained from a human donor in good health. This chain links TRBV7-6 with TRBJ1-1; D is uncertain. CDR3 DNA sequence: TGTGCCAGCAGCCACGGCATGAACACTGAAGCTTTCTTT. Its translation: CASSHGMNTEAFF.